The rows below give T cell receptor beta chains drawn from one sample of a study of blood T cell repertoires in COVID-19. Method: immunoSEQ multiplex PCR; TCRdb's copy keeps in-frame clones and lacks some. Of roughly 150,000 clones in the sample, around 87% are singletons; the top ten hold around 6.3%. The sample was peripheral blood. The receptors shown here come from an older man with acute or convalescent COVID-19. Both conserved end residues are part of each CDR3. A D gene is named only where the DNA matches it firmly. Rows may omit the clone size; those that give it use once, few, many or a size class.

D	V	J	size	length	DNA	CDR3
-	TRBV7-2	TRBJ1-5	-	14	TGTGCCAGCTCGAGGGCGCATAGCAATCAGCCCCAGCATTTT	CASSRAHSNQPQHF
TRBD2	TRBV7-9	TRBJ2-3	-	17	TGTGCCAGCAGCCTCCTTACTAGCGGGGGGTTCACAGATACGCAGTATTTT	CASSLLTSGGFTDTQYF
-	TRBV5-6	TRBJ2-1	few	13	TGTGCCAGCAACCAACGAGGGTTCAATGAGCAGTTCTTC	CASNQRGFNEQFF
TRBD1	TRBV7-8	TRBJ1-6	-	17	TGTGCCAGCAGCTTAGGACGGTCCGGGACAGGGAATTCACCCCTCCACTTT	CASSLGRSGTGNSPLHF
-	TRBV27	TRBJ2-2	-	15	TGTGCCAGCCGAAACGGAGCGTTACAAACCGGGGAGCTGTTTTTT	CASRNGALQTGELFF
TRBD1	TRBV7-9	TRBJ1-2	-	16	TGTGCCAGCAGCCCAGGCTCGGGACAGGATGCAGGAGGCTACACCTTC	CASSPGSGQDAGGYTF
-	TRBV24-1	TRBJ2-5	-	13	TGTGCCACCAGTCCGCCAGGGGAAGAGACCCAGTACTTC	CATSPPGEETQYF
TRBD2	TRBV6-5	TRBJ2-5	-	15	TGTGCCAGCAGCGCTAGCGGGGGGGCTAGGGAGACCCAGTACTTC	CASSASGGARETQYF
TRBD1	TRBV19	TRBJ2-4	-	13	TGTGCCACATCTGGGGGCAGGGGGAACATTCAGTACTTC	CATSGGRGNIQYF
-	TRBV19	TRBJ2-5	-	14	TGTGCCAGTAGTACAAGGACAACCCAAGAGACCCAGTACTTC	CASSTRTTQETQYF
TRBD1	TRBV9	TRBJ1-6	-	16	TGTGCCAGCGGGGACAGGGAAAATTCCTATAATTCACCCCTCCACTTT	CASGDRENSYNSPLHF
TRBD2	TRBV7-3	TRBJ2-2	-	17	TGTGCCAGCAGCTTAGATCCGGCTAGCGGGTCCACCGGGGAGCTGTTTTTT	CASSLDPASGSTGELFF
-	TRBV29-1	TRBJ1-2	-	12	TGCAGCGTTGAAGTCGGGAACTATGGCTACACCTTC	CSVEVGNYGYTF
-	TRBV2	TRBJ2-1	-	16	TGTGCCAGCAACCCAATAACAATGAGGACTAACAATGAGCAGTTCTTC	CASNPITMRTNNEQFF
-	TRBV7-3	TRBJ2-3	few	13	TGTGCCAGCAGCTTTGTCCCCCTGGATACGCAGTATTTT	CASSFVPLDTQYF
-	TRBV3-1/TRBV3-2	TRBJ2-6	-	16	TGTGCCAGCAGCCAAGTACGGTTATCTGGGGCCAACGTCCTGACTTTC	CASSQVRLSGANVLTF
-	TRBV28	TRBJ2-1	-	15	TGTGCCAGCAGTTCGCCGAGCGGAGGTCTCAATGAGCAGTTCTTC	CASSSPSGGLNEQFF
-	TRBV7-9	TRBJ1-4	-	15	TGTGCCAGCAGCTTATCCGGGACAACTAATGAAAAACTGTTTTTT	CASSLSGTTNEKLFF
-	TRBV6-5	TRBJ1-3	-	14	TGTGCCAGCATACCGTCGGGAGCGGGAAACACCATATATTTT	CASIPSGAGNTIYF
TRBD1	TRBV4-2	TRBJ1-4	-	18	TGTGCCAGCAGCCACGGGACAGGGGTGTCAAGAACTAATGAAAAACTGTTTTTT	CASSHGTGVSRTNEKLFF
TRBD1	TRBV7-2	TRBJ1-5	-	15	TGTGCCAGCAGCACAGGACAGGGTAGCAATCAGCCCCAGCATTTT	CASSTGQGSNQPQHF
-	TRBV9	TRBJ1-6	once	13	TGTGCCAGCAGCGCCAGACAGAATTCACCCCTCCACTTT	CASSARQNSPLHF
TRBD2	TRBV7-9	TRBJ2-1	-	15	TGTGCCAGCAGACATAAGGGACTAGGCCGGAATGAGCAGTTCTTC	CASRHKGLGRNEQFF
-	TRBV10-3	TRBJ1-1	-	18	TGTGCCATCAGTGAGTCTCAGGGAAGGGGATTGAGGAACACTGAAGCTTTCTTT	CAISESQGRGLRNTEAFF
-	TRBV28	TRBJ1-1	-	14	TGTGCCAGCAGTTTTGGAGAAGCAATCACAGAAGCTTTCTTT	CASSFGEAITEAFF
TRBD2	TRBV2	TRBJ2-3	-	18	TGTGCCAGCAGTGAACGAGGACTAGCGGGCCTGGGGGCAGATACGCAGTATTTT	CASSERGLAGLGADTQYF
TRBD1	TRBV10-3	TRBJ1-1	-	15	TGTGCCATCAGTGGGGGGACAGGTGCGAACACTGAAGCTTTCTTT	CAISGGTGANTEAFF
TRBD2	TRBV28	TRBJ2-2	-	15	TGTGCCAGCAGTTTACCCGGAGGACTAGCCGGGGAGCTGTTTTTT	CASSLPGGLAGELFF
-	TRBV19	TRBJ1-5	once	15	TGTGCCAGTAGTTTCGATCGGGGTAGCAATCAGCCCCAGCATTTT	CASSFDRGSNQPQHF
TRBD1	TRBV9	TRBJ1-3	-	15	TGTGCCAGCAGCGTAGGGGGGACAGCTGGAAACACCATATATTTT	CASSVGGTAGNTIYF
-	TRBV3-1/TRBV3-2	TRBJ2-7	once	14	TGTGCCAGCAGCCATCGGGAATCGGGATACGAGCAGTACTTC	CASSHRESGYEQYF
-	TRBV14	TRBJ1-2	-	13	TGTGCCAGCAGCCAATCTGGGCCGGATGGCTACACCTTC	CASSQSGPDGYTF
-	TRBV28	TRBJ2-2	-	16	TGTGCCAGCAGTTCTCCTTGGAGGAGGGCAACCGGGGAGCTGTTTTTT	CASSSPWRRATGELFF
-	TRBV18	TRBJ2-2	once	15	TGTGCCAGCTCACCAGCTACAGGGAGGGCCGGGGAGCTGTTTTTT	CASSPATGRAGELFF
-	TRBV2	TRBJ1-1	-	14	TGTGCCAGCAGTGTCCGCGAGACTGGGACTGAAGCTTTCTTT	CASSVRETGTEAFF
TRBD2	TRBV5-6	TRBJ2-5	-	16	TGTGCCAGCACCTCTAGCGGTGGGCCGTACCAAGAGACCCAGTACTTC	CASTSSGGPYQETQYF